This TCR beta chain was identified in a study of chemoradiotherapy in HPV16-positive cancers. Study-wide points: The functional HPV-specific definition rests on just a couple of HPV16-positive patients. Better recurrence-free survival went with HPV-responsive T-cell expansion in HPV16-positive patients. Candidate HPV-specific clones and E7-related TCR motifs grew in tumor during treatment.

With regard to this clone: Antigen specificity is unknown.

Germline V gene sequence: CDR1 SQVTM, CDR2 ANQGSEA. With 4 bases removed from V and 7 bases from J, the gap between germline ends came to 10 bases. The CDR3 extends over 11 amino acids. Here immunoSEQ multiplex PCR was the method, and the copy in TCRdb shows in-frame clones only, minus some. Found here are 20,000 to 25,000 clones, approximately 84% of them singletons; the top ten hold about 4.6%. The source was blood, collected from a patient who underwent chemoradiotherapy. The rearrangement links TRBV29-1 to TRBJ1-1; no clear D. The sequence was collected from a human donor with HPV-associated anogenital cancer. CDR3 nucleotide sequence: TGCAGCGTTGTGGACGGAGATGAAGCTTTCTTT. It yields the protein CSVVDGDEAFF.